This TCR beta chain appears in the sequencing data of a study of T cell responses to AZD1222 COVID-19 vaccine. The study's findings and limits: White British people made up most donors, females outnumbered males, and clonal diversity was possibly underestimated. Nearly half of spike-specific TCRs reportedly target unmutated variant regions. The peak T cell response came first, and repertoires were sampled only after it.

About this clone: Its antigen is still unknown.

The CDR3 consists of 14 residues. Sequencing was performed with immunoSEQ multiplex PCR; in TCRdb, only in-frame clones are kept and a portion is missing. The sample comprises some 110,000 clones, 85% to 90% of which are singletons, and 4.4% rests with the top ten. This receptor was identified in an adult who received the AZD1222 COVID-19 vaccine. Sample: peripheral blood, taken 28 days after the second AZD1222 dose. The rearrangement uses TRBV21-1 and TRBJ1-2. TRBV21-1 is designated a pseudogene. The CDR3 region has the DNA TGTGCCAGCAGCAAAGGACCAGACGCGTCTGGCTACACCTTC. Protein sequence: CASSKGPDASGYTF.